The next 2 T cell receptor beta chains were all read from a single sample in a study of technical replicates of blood from a few donors. The assay was immunoSEQ multiplex PCR, and TCRdb's table has in-frame clones only and misses some. The repertoire has 54,000 or so clones, roughly 92% of them found once; the top ten carry around 0.2%. The sample taken for sequencing was T cells isolated from PBMCs. These TCRs come from a human donor in good health.

This CDR3 is CASSRDSTTSYEQYF. The CDR3 DNA reads TGTGCCAGCTCAAGAGACAGCACAACCTCCTACGAGCAGTACTTC. The chain couples TRBV18 to TRBJ2-7; TRBD1 might be the D (5 bases). The V gene lost 5 bases and the J gene lost 0 bases, with 14 bases spanning the gap. This CDR3 is 15 amino acids long. The germline V gene encodes CDR1 KGHSH and CDR2 LQKENI.

Only a few counts were recorded for this clone. The chain joins TRBV29-1 to TRBJ2-2; the match to TRBD2 covers 7 bases. The CDR3 has 12 amino acids. CDR1 is SQVTM and CDR2 is ANQGSEA in the germline V gene. Trimming cost V 7 bases and J 3 bases; bases outside gene matches: 2. The CDR3 protein is CSGGGYTGELFF. As DNA, the CDR3 is TGCAGCGGCGGGGGTTACACCGGGGAGCTGTTTTTT.